These T cell receptor beta chains were read from a single sample in a study of beta chain features in type 1 diabetes. The method was immunoSEQ multiplex PCR; TCRdb's version includes in-frame clones alone and lacks a portion of them. The data show roughly 12,000 clones, roughly half seen once. Sequenced input: stem cell memory CD4+ T cells from blood. The origin of the receptors is a man between 18 and 29 years old in good health. CDR3s include the opening cysteine and the closing phenylalanine or tryptophan. Each record gives: V gene, J gene, CDR3 length, clone size, D gene, CDR3 protein, CDR3 DNA. D genes are given only for firm matches. A row's size may be missing; if present it is once, few, many or a size class.

TRBV30,TRBJ1-2,13,.,TRBD1,CAWSPQGAGGYTF,TGTGCCTGGAGTCCACAGGGGGCAGGTGGCTACACCTTC
TRBV5-5,TRBJ2-6,19,few,TRBD1,CASSPRRTGGLSGANVLTF,TGTGCCAGCAGCCCGAGGAGGACAGGGGGCCTCTCTGGGGCCAACGTCCTGACTTTC
TRBV6-4,TRBJ1-2,14,few,TRBD1,CASRLPGQGSGYTF,TGTGCCAGCAGACTCCCGGGACAGGGCTCTGGCTACACCTTC
TRBV7-9,TRBJ2-3,14,.,TRBD2,CASRRDGGSDTQYF,TGTGCCAGCAGGAGGGACGGGGGGTCAGATACGCAGTATTTT
TRBV5-1,TRBJ2-6,16,.,TRBD1,CASSLVTGAGANVLTF,TGCGCCAGCAGCTTGGTCACAGGGGCTGGGGCCAACGTCCTGACTTTC
TRBV11-2,TRBJ1-2,14,.,TRBD1,CASSGQGENYGYTF,TGTGCCAGCAGCGGACAGGGGGAGAACTATGGCTACACCTTC
TRBV19,TRBJ2-3,15,.,.,CASTKRASWTDTQYF,TGTGCCAGTACCAAGCGGGCCTCTTGGACAGATACGCAGTATTTT
TRBV6-6,TRBJ2-5,14,.,.,CASRPASGGETQYF,TGTGCCAGCAGACCCGCTTCGGGTGGAGAGACCCAGTACTTC
TRBV7-2,TRBJ1-1,15,.,TRBD1,CASSPRTGAGTEAFF,TGTGCCAGCAGCCCCCGGACAGGGGCGGGCACTGAAGCTTTCTTT
TRBV4-1,TRBJ1-1,15,few,.,CASSPSFFGFTEAFF,TGCGCCAGCAGCCCGTCCTTTTTCGGGTTCACTGAAGCTTTCTTT
TRBV28,TRBJ2-7,12,.,.,CASSFGAYEQYF,TGTGCCAGCAGTTTCGGAGCCTACGAGCAGTACTTC
TRBV5-6,TRBJ1-5,16,.,TRBD1,CASSLRGTGAGGPQHF,TGTGCCAGCAGCTTGAGGGGGACAGGGGCCGGGGGGCCCCAGCATTTT
TRBV7-8,TRBJ1-2,13,.,TRBD1,CASSFGQEGGYTF,TGTGCCAGCAGCTTCGGACAGGAGGGCGGCTACACCTTC
TRBV7-3,TRBJ2-1,15,.,TRBD2,CASSLTSASYNEQFF,TGTGCCAGCAGCTTGACTAGCGCCTCCTACAATGAGCAGTTCTTC
TRBV10-3,TRBJ2-5,16,.,.,CAISESAVARGETQYF,TGTGCCATCAGTGAGTCGGCAGTGGCTAGGGGTGAGACCCAGTACTTC
TRBV6-1,TRBJ2-3,13,.,.,CASSEQDTDTQYF,TGTGCCAGCAGCGAACAGGACACAGATACGCAGTATTTT
TRBV14,TRBJ2-6,18,.,TRBD1,CASSQLWTGSSGANVLTF,TGTGCCAGCAGCCAACTGTGGACAGGTAGCTCTGGGGCCAACGTCCTGACTTTC
TRBV7-9,TRBJ2-2,15,.,TRBD2,CASSSAGGYTGELFF,TGTGCCAGCAGCTCCGCGGGGGGGTACACCGGGGAGCTGTTTTTT
TRBV4-3,TRBJ1-4,15,few,TRBD1,CASSQGDRDDEKLFF,TGCGCCAGCAGCCAAGGGGACAGGGACGATGAAAAACTGTTTTTT
TRBV28,TRBJ2-7,11,medium-sized,.,CAAGRRDEQYF,TGTGCCGCGGGACGGAGGGACGAGCAGTACTTC
TRBV19,TRBJ2-5,14,.,.,CASSPRTAQETQYF,TGTGCCAGTAGTCCCAGGACAGCCCAAGAGACCCAGTACTTC
TRBV5-1,TRBJ2-3,15,.,.,CASSLWRIYTDTQYF,TGCGCCAGCAGCTTGTGGCGGATATACACAGATACGCAGTATTTT
TRBV6-6,TRBJ2-7,15,.,.,CASTLKPVSSYEQYF,TGTGCCAGCACTCTAAAGCCCGTGTCCTCCTACGAGCAGTACTTC
TRBV11-2,TRBJ2-1,14,.,.,CASSLGLANNEQFF,TGTGCCAGCAGCTTGGGACTCGCGAACAATGAGCAGTTCTTC
TRBV2,TRBJ1-5,14,.,.,CASRAGSSNQPQHF,TGTGCCAGCAGAGCAGGGTCTAGCAATCAGCCCCAGCATTTT
TRBV28,TRBJ2-1,15,.,.,CASSPTAGNYNEQFF,TGTGCCAGCAGTCCAACGGCCGGGAACTACAATGAGCAGTTCTTC
TRBV6-5,TRBJ2-1,12,few,.,CASRRGNNEQFF,TGTGCCAGCAGACGGGGAAACAATGAGCAGTTCTTC
TRBV7-9,TRBJ1-5,13,.,.,CASSLGGSQPQHF,TGTGCCAGCAGCTTAGGAGGGAGTCAGCCCCAGCATTTT
TRBV18,TRBJ2-7,17,once,.,CASSRNAGTESSYEQYF,TGTGCCAGCTCACGTAATGCGGGGACAGAGAGCTCCTACGAGCAGTACTTC
TRBV29-1,TRBJ2-2,13,.,.,CSVEVWSTGELFF,TGCAGCGTTGAAGTTTGGAGTACCGGGGAGCTGTTTTTT
TRBV7-3,TRBJ1-2,13,once,TRBD1,CASSPTGDYGYTF,TGTGCCAGCAGCCCGACAGGGGACTATGGCTACACCTTC
TRBV7-2,TRBJ2-5,15,.,.,CASSPKGEVVETQYF,TGTGCCAGCAGCCCGAAAGGGGAGGTTGTGGAGACCCAGTACTTC
TRBV7-9,TRBJ1-5,13,medium-sized,.,CASSPGGHQPQHF,TGTGCCAGCAGCCCTGGTGGGCATCAGCCCCAGCATTTT
TRBV7-3,TRBJ2-1,16,.,TRBD1,CASSPPGQASYNEQFF,TGTGCCAGCAGCCCCCCGGGACAGGCCTCCTACAATGAGCAGTTCTTC
TRBV30,TRBJ2-3,14,few,TRBD2,CAWIDSGGADTQYF,TGTGCCTGGATAGATAGCGGGGGGGCAGATACGCAGTATTTT
TRBV5-5,TRBJ2-1,16,.,TRBD2,CASSNARGGGMYEQFF,TGTGCCAGCAGTAACGCGCGGGGGGGCGGTATGTATGAGCAGTTCTTC
TRBV28,TRBJ2-7,12,.,.,CAWGYRSYEQYF,TGTGCCTGGGGATACAGGTCCTACGAGCAGTACTTC
TRBV18,TRBJ2-7,13,.,.,CASSPQDTYEQYF,TGTGCCAGCTCACCGCAGGATACCTACGAGCAGTACTTC
TRBV4-2,TRBJ1-5,15,.,TRBD1,CASSQAGTGDQPQHF,TGTGCCAGCAGCCAAGCCGGGACAGGTGACCAGCCCCAGCATTTT
TRBV5-1,TRBJ2-2,15,few,.,CASSLVRGSTGELFF,TGCGCCAGCAGCTTGGTGCGGGGATCCACCGGGGAGCTGTTTTTT
TRBV2,TRBJ1-2,13,.,.,CASSSTGRGGYTF,TGTGCCAGCAGCTCCACAGGGAGAGGTGGCTACACCTTC
TRBV5-1,TRBJ2-3,15,.,TRBD2,CASNPLAGGTDTQYF,TGCGCCAGCAACCCCCTTGCGGGGGGGACAGATACGCAGTATTTT
TRBV5-1,TRBJ2-3,14,.,.,CASSLIPSTDTQYF,TGCGCCAGCAGCTTGATTCCTAGCACAGATACGCAGTATTTT